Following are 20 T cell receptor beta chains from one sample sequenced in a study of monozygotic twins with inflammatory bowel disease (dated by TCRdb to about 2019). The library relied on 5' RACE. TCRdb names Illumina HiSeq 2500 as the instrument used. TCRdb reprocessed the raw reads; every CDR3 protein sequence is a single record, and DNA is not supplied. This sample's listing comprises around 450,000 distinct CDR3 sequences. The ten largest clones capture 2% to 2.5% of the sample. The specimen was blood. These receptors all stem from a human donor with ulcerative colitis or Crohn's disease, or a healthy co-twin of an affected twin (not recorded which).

The CDR3 spells CASSVGEDPAKNMQYF. The rearrangement uses TRBV9 and TRBJ2-4; the TRBD2 assignment by TCRdb is unverifiable without DNA. This CDR3 has 16 residues. CDR1 SGDLS and CDR2 YYNGEE come from the germline V gene.

The CDR3 here is CASSLDYVGHEQYF. The chain employs TRBV11-2 and TRBJ2-7. CDR3 length: 14 residues. Germline V gives CDR1 SGHAT, CDR2 FQNNGV.

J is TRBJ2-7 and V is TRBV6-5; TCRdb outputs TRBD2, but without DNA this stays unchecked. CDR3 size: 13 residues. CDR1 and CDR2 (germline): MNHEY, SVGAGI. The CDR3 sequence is CASRLALTYEQYF.

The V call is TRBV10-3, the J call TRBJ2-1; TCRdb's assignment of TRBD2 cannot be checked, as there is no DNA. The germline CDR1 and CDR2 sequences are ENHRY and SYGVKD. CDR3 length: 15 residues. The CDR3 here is CAISESSGDNNEQFF.

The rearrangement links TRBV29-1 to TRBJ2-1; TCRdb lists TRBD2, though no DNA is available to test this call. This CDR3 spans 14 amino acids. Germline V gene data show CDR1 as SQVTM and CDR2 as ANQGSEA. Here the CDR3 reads CSVPGTRIYNEQFF.

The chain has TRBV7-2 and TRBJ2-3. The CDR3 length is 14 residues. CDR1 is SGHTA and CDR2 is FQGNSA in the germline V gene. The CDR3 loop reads CASSLASRTDTQYF.

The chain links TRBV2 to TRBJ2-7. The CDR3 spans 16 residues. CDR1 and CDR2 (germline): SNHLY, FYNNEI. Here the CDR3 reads CASRGTLGRQSYEQYF. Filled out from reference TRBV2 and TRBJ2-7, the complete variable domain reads EPEVTQTPSHQVTQMGQEVILRCVPISNHLYFYWYRQILGQKVEFLVSFYNNEISEKSEIFDDQFSVERPDGSNFTLKIRSTKLEDSAMYFCASRGTLGRQSYEQYFGPGTRLTVT.

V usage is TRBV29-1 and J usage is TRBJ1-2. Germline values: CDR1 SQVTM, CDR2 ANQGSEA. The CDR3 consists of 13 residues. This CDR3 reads CSVERTANYGYTF.

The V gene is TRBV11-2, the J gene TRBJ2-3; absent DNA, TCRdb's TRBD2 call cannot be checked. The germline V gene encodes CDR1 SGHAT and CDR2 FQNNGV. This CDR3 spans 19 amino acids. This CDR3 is CASSVGTSGNWRSTDTQYF.

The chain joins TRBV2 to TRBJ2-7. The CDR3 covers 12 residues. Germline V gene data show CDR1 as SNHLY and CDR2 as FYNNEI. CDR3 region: CASSEALTSDRF.

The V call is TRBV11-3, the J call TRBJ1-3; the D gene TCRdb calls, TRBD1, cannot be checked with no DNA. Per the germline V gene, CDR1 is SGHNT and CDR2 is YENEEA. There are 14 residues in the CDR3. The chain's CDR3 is CASSLGTAGNTIYF.

The CDR3 here is CASSEGGGGRVSTEQYF. V gene TRBV6-1 combines with J gene TRBJ2-7; TCRdb picks TRBD1, but there is no DNA to check that call. The germline CDR1 and CDR2 sequences are MNHNS and SASEGT. The CDR3 spans 17 residues.

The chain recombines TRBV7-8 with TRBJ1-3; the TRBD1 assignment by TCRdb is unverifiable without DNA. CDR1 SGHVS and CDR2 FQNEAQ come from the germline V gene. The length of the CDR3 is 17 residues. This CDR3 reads CASSLLRTPFSGNTIYF.

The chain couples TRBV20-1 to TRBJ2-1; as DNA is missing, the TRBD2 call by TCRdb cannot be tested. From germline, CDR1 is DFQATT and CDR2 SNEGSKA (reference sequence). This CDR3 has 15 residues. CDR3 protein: CSAISGPSSYNEQFF.

CDR3 loop: CASRGSGTGNIQYF. This chain joins TRBV28 and TRBJ2-4; the D call of TRBD1 rests on TCRdb alone, since no DNA is present to check it. Germline-derived CDR1 and CDR2 are MDHEN and SYDVKM. This CDR3 region has 14 residues.

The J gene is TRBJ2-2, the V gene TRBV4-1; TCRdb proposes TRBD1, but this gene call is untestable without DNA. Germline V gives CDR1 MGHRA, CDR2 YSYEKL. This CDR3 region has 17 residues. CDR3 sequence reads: CASSQDKGTVYTGELFF.

CDR3 residues: CSARGQGESHEQFF. The chain combines TRBV20-1 with TRBJ2-1; TCRdb picks TRBD1, but there is no DNA to check that call. CDR3 length: 14 residues. CDR1 and CDR2 from the germline V gene are DFQATT and SNEGSKA (reference sequence).

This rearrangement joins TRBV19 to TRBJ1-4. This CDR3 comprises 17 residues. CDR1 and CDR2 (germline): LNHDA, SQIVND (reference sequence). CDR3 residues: CASSILEATATNEKLFF.

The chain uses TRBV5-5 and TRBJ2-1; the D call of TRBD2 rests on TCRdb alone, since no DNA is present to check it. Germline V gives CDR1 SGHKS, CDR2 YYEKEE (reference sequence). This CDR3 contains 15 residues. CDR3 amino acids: CASSFSGLASSEQFF.

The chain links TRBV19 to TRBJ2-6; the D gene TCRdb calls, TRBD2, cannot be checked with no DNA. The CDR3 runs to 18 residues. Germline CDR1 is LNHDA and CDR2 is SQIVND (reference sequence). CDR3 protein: CASSLGPPVDSGANVLTF.